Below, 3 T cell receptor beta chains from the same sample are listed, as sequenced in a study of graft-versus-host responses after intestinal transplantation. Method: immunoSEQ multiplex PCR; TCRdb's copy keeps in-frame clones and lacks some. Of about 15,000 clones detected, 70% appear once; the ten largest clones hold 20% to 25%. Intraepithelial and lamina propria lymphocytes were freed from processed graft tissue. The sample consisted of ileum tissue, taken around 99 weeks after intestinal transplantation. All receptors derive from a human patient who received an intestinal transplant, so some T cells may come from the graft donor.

In nucleotides, the CDR3 is TGTGCCAGCAGCTTATTAGCGGACAGGGCCACCGGGGAGCTGTTTTTT. Translating it yields CASSLLADRATGELFF. The gene calls are TRBV7-2 and TRBJ2-2; 8 bases align to TRBD1. The trim removed 2 bases at V and 4 bases at J, leaving 6 bases unmatched. Germline CDR1 SGHTA, CDR2 FQGNSA. This CDR3 has 16 residues.

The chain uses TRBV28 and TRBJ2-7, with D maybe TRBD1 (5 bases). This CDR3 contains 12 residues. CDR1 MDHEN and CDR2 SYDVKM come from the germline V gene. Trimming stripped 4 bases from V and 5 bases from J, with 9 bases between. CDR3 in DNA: TGTGCCAGCAGTTCCGTACAGGACGAGCAGTACTTC. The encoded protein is CASSSVQDEQYF.

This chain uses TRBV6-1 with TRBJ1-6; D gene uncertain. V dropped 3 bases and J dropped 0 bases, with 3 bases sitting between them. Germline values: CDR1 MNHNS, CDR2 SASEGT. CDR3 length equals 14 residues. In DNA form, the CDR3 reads TGTGCCAGCAGTGACAGCTCCTATAATTCACCCCTCCACTTT. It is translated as CASSDSSYNSPLHF.